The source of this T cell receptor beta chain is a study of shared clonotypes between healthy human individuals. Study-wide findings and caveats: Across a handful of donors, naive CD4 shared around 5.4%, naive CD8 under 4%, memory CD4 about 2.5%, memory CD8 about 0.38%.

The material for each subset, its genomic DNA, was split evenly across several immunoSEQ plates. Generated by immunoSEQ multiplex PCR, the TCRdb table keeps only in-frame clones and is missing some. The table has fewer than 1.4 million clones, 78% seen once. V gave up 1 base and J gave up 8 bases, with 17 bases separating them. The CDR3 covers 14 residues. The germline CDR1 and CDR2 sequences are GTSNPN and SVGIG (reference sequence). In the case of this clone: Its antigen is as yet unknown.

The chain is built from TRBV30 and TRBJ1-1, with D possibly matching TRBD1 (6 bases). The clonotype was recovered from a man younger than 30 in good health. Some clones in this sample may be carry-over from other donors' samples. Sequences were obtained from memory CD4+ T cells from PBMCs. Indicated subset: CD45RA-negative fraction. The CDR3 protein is CAWSEGYSGAEAFF. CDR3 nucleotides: TGTGCCTGGAGTGAGGGGTATTCAGGGGCCGAAGCTTTCTTT.